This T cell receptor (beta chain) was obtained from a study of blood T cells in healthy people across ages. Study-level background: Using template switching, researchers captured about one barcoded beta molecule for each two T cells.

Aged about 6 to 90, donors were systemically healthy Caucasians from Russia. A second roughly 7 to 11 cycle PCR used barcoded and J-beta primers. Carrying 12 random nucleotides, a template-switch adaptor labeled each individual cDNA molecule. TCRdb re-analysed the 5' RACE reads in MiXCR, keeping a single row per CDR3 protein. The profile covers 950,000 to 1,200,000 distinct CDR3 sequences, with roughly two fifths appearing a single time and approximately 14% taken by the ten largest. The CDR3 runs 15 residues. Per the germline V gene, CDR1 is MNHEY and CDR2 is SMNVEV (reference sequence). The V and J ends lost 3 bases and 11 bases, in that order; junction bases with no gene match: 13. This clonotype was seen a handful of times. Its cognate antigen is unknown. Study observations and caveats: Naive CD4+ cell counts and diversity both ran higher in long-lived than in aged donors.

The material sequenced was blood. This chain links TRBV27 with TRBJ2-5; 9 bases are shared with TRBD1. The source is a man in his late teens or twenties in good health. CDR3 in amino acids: CASSFRDREGNEQYF. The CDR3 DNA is TGTGCCAGCAGTTTCCGGGACAGGGAAGGCAATGAGCAGTACTTC.